The 26 T cell receptor beta chains listed next were all sequenced from one sample in a study of early T cells in non-severe SARS-CoV-2 infection (dated by TCRdb to the early 2020s). Receptors were amplified or captured by 5' RACE. Sequencing was carried out with a NextSeq 500. TCRdb redid the processing of the public reads, applying fastp at Q25 and MiXCR, and retained in-frame beta chains. Every distinct CDR3 protein forms one entry, paired with its most common genes and DNA. The sample table contains about 92,000 distinct CDR3 sequences; only one count was recorded for around 14% of them. The ten most abundant clones make up approximately 7.5% of the sample. The sample comprised whole blood. These receptor sequences come from an adult who was a healthcare worker with PCR-confirmed SARS-CoV-2 infection or an uninfected control (not recorded which).

The rearrangement uses TRBV7-6 and TRBJ1-2, with TRBD1 matching 11 bases. Trimming cost V 5 bases and J 4 bases; bases outside gene matches: 9. The CDR3 runs 16 residues. CDR1 SGHVS and CDR2 FNYEAQ come from the germline V gene. The DNA of the CDR3 is TGTGCCAGCAGCCCACACGGACAGGGGGCTGGCTATGGCTACACCTTC. Translated, it gives CASSPHGQGAGYGYTF.

This clonotype was detected ten times or more. At one end, the junction sequence differs from germline, possibly due to a read error. The genes are TRBV20-1 and TRBJ2-7; maybe TRBD1 (5 bases). Per the germline V gene, CDR1 is DFQATT and CDR2 is SNEGSKA (reference sequence). The CDR3 consists of 15 residues. The CDR3 region is CSARDSAGPSHEQYF. The CDR3 DNA follows: TGCAGTGCTAGAGATTCGGCAGGGCCCTCCCACGAGCAGTACTTC.

The CDR3 DNA is TGCAGTGCCCCTGGGGACACCGGGGAGCTGTTTTTT. This gives the protein CSAPGDTGELFF. The V call is TRBV20-1, the J call TRBJ2-2; D remains unclear. Germline CDR1 DFQATT, CDR2 SNEGSKA (reference sequence). The germline V and J ends were trimmed by 6 bases and 3 bases, with 8 bases remaining between them. CDR3 length: 12 residues.

The chain combines TRBV2 with TRBJ2-3, with a tentative D call TRBD1 (5 bases). Germline V gene data show CDR1 as SNHLY and CDR2 as FYNNEI. The CDR3 extends over 14 amino acids. Trimming took off 1 base at V and 4 bases at J, with 9 bases between the two ends. The CDR3 spells CASSEEGRADTQYF. The CDR3 DNA reads as TGTGCCAGCAGTGAAGAGGGCAGGGCAGATACGCAGTATTTT. Drawing the rest from reference TRBV2 and TRBJ2-3, the complete variable domain is EPEVTQTPSHQVTQMGQEVILRCVPISNHLYFYWYRQILGQKVEFLVSFYNNEISEKSEIFDDQFSVERPDGSNFTLKIRSTKLEDSAMYFCASSEEGRADTQYFGPGTRLTVL.

V gene TRBV21-1 combines with J gene TRBJ2-7; the D call TRBD1 from the table was never checked on the DNA. TRBV21-1 is assigned pseudogene status. This CDR3 spans 10 amino acids. Written as DNA, the CDR3 is TGTGCCACCCCAGGGGGCGAGCAGTACTTC. It translates to CATPGGEQYF.

The sample holds a few counts of this clonotype. V is TRBV18 and J is TRBJ1-2; 8 positions match TRBD1. This CDR3 comprises 15 residues. The germline V gene has CDR1 KGHSH and CDR2 LQKENI. V gave up 4 bases and J gave up 4 bases; unmatched junction bases: 8. In DNA, the CDR3 is TGTGCCAGCTCACTACCGGTGGGACAGGCCTATGGCTACACCTTC. As protein: CASSLPVGQAYGYTF.

The table lists this clonotype with a count of one. The V gene is TRBV28, the J gene TRBJ1-6, with D uncertain. The germline V gene has CDR1 MDHEN and CDR2 SYDVKM. Trimming left V 6 bases short and J 7 bases short, with 10 bases between. CDR3 size: 13 residues. The CDR3 nucleotides are TGTGCCAGCAGCACAGCTAGGAATTCACCCCTCCACTTT. Encoded protein: CASSTARNSPLHF.

This clonotype was found a few times. This chain joins TRBV15 and TRBJ2-7, with TRBD1 as a possible D gene (6 bases). Trimming shortened V by 1 base and J by 3 bases, and 16 bases separated the two germline ends. Germline V CDR1 and CDR2: LNHNV, YYDKDF (reference sequence). The CDR3 is made up of 16 amino acids. CDR3: CATSRVWTEQNYEQYF. CDR3 in DNA: TGTGCCACCAGCAGAGTCTGGACAGAGCAGAACTACGAGCAGTACTTC.

This clonotype has at least ten counts. The chain has TRBV28 and TRBJ2-3; TRBD2 is a possible D gene (5 bases). CDR3 length equals 14 residues. V shed 5 bases and J shed 5 bases, with 14 bases lying between them. Per germline, CDR1 MDHEN and CDR2 SYDVKM. CDR3 bases: TGTGCCAGCAGTCTCGGACTTGGCGGAGATACGCAGTATTTT. Protein sequence: CASSLGLGGDTQYF.

At least ten counts were recorded for this clonotype. The gene calls are TRBV12-3 or TRBV12-4 and TRBJ2-1; TRBD1 might be the D (5 bases). The CDR3 runs to 15 residues. V shed 8 bases and J shed 2 bases, with 16 bases lying between them. The CDR3 region has the DNA TGTGCCAGCTCCAGGGCAAGGGGTACCTACAATGAGCAGTTCTTC. It encodes CASSRARGTYNEQFF.

The sample holds a few counts of this clonotype. The V and J genes are TRBV12-3 or TRBV12-4 and TRBJ2-2, with a weak D call TRBD1 (6 bases). With 5 bases removed from V and 4 bases from J, the gap between germline ends came to 11 bases. The CDR3 covers 14 residues. The CDR3 coding sequence is TGTGCCAGCAGTGAACAGGGATTCACCGGGGAGCTGTTTTTT. It codes for CASSEQGFTGELFF.

The V call is TRBV2, the J call TRBJ1-6; weak D call: TRBD1 (6 bases). Germline V gives CDR1 SNHLY, CDR2 FYNNEI. This CDR3 region has 15 residues. V lost 0 bases and J 9 bases, leaving 12 bases between the germline ends. The CDR3 loop is CASSEAAGASSPLHF. For the CDR3, the DNA is TGTGCCAGCAGTGAAGCAGCAGGGGCAAGTTCACCCCTCCACTTT.

The gene calls are TRBV5-1 and TRBJ2-3, with TRBD2 matching 9 bases. The CDR3 is made up of 16 amino acids. The germline gives CDR1 SGHRS, CDR2 YFSETQ. The trim removed 0 bases at V and 6 bases at J, leaving 8 bases unmatched. The CDR3 region is CASSLGVVAGADTQYF. In DNA, the CDR3 is TGCGCCAGCAGCTTGGGAGTCGTAGCGGGAGCGGATACGCAGTATTTT. Using reference TRBV5-1 and TRBJ2-3 for the parts outside the CDR3, the full variable domain is KAGVTQTPRYLIKTRGQQVTLSCSPISGHRSVSWYQQTPGQGLQFLFEYFSETQRNKGNFPGRFSGRQFSNSRSEMNVSTLELGDSALYLCASSLGVVAGADTQYFGPGTRLTVL.

Many counts were recorded for this clonotype. This rearrangement joins TRBV2 to TRBJ2-1, with 12 bases aligning to TRBD2. The CDR3 is 15 amino acids. Trimming removed 7 bases from V and 6 bases from J; junction bases left unmatched: 7. CDR1 is SNHLY and CDR2 is FYNNEI in the germline V gene. CDR3 in amino acids: CASKASGRGGNEQFF. CDR3 DNA: TGTGCCAGCAAAGCTAGCGGGAGGGGGGGCAATGAGCAGTTCTTC.

This sequence joins TRBV9 and TRBJ2-3, with D perhaps TRBD2 (5 bases). The CDR3 has 13 residues. Trimming removed 0 bases from V and 3 bases from J, with 5 bases in between. The V gene's germline CDR1 is SGDLS and CDR2 YYNGEE. CDR3 protein: CASSVGRTDTQYF. DNA of the CDR3: TGTGCCAGCAGCGTAGGGAGGACAGATACGCAGTATTTT. The variable domain in full, with the rest retrieved from reference TRBV9 and TRBJ2-3, is DSGVTQTPKHLITATGQRVTLRCSPRSGDLSVYWYQQSLDQGLQFLIQYYNGEERAKGNILERFSAQQFPDLHSELNLSSLELGDSALYFCASSVGRTDTQYFGPGTRLTVL.

The chain carries TRBV7-2 and TRBJ2-7; 11 bases align to TRBD2. Germline lookup yields CDR1 SGHTA and CDR2 FQGNSA. Germline trimming cut 1 base from V and 3 bases from J; bases unmatched to any gene: 8. The CDR3 runs to 17 residues. In DNA form, the CDR3 reads TGTGCCAGCAGCTTAGACGCGGGACTAGCGGAGATCTACGAGCAGTACTTC. Translation gives CASSLDAGLAEIYEQYF.

There are a few counts of this clonotype. The chain recombines TRBV18 with TRBJ2-4, with TRBD2 as a possible D gene (6 bases). This CDR3 has 16 residues. The germline V and J ends were trimmed by 2 bases and 4 bases, with 15 bases remaining between them. Looked up from germline, CDR1 is KGHSH and CDR2 is LQKENI. CDR3 nucleotides: TGTGCCAGCTCACCAATAGGCGGCGGGACTAAAAACATTCAGTACTTC. It specifies CASSPIGGGTKNIQYF.

CDR3 sequence reads: CAWSVLVRGYEQYF. The CDR3 DNA reads TGTGCCTGGAGTGTATTGGTTAGGGGCTACGAGCAGTACTTC. The chain combines TRBV30 with TRBJ2-7, with D possibly being TRBD1 (5 bases). This CDR3 comprises 14 residues. V was shortened by 0 bases and J by 3 bases, with 12 bases between the two germline ends. The germline V gene encodes CDR1 GTSNPN and CDR2 SVGIG (reference sequence).

The rearrangement uses TRBV27 and TRBJ1-2; 7 bases agree with TRBD1. This CDR3 spans 15 amino acids. Trimming took 5 bases from V and 1 from J; bases not matched to a gene: 7. CDR1 and CDR2 from the germline V gene are MNHEY and SMNVEV (reference sequence). The CDR3 reads CASSHGAGGNYGYTF. CDR3 coding DNA: TGTGCCAGCAGTCACGGGGCAGGGGGTAACTATGGCTACACCTTC.

The J gene is TRBJ2-6, the V gene TRBV5-1; D call uncertain. This CDR3 comprises 12 residues. CDR1 and CDR2 from the germline V gene are SGHRS and YFSETQ. The germline V and J ends were trimmed by 8 bases and 3 bases, with 6 bases remaining between them. CDR3 protein: CASSLGANVLTF. In nucleotides, the CDR3 is TGCGCCAGTTCTCTTGGGGCCAACGTCCTGACTTTC.

This clonotype turned up a few times. The gene calls are TRBV19 and TRBJ1-6; TRBD1 matches 7 bases. The CDR3 sequence is 14 residues long. Looked up from germline, CDR1 is LNHDA and CDR2 is SQIVND (reference sequence). The V and J ends lost 4 bases and 10 bases, in that order; junction bases with no gene match: 7. The CDR3 here is CASSTRTGGSPLHF. The CDR3 nucleotides read TGTGCCAGTAGTACCCGGACAGGAGGATCACCCCTCCACTTT.

For this clonotype: One end of the junction fails to match germline, which may point to a read error. V and J are TRBV7-9 and TRBJ2-3; D is tentatively TRBD1 or TRBD2 (6 bases each). The CDR3 runs to 16 residues. CDR1 is SEHNR, CDR2 FQNEAQ, per germline (reference sequence). The CDR3: CVSSSRESDRTDTQYF. Written as DNA, the CDR3 is TGTGTCAGCAGCTCGCGGGAATCGGACAGAACGGATACGCAGTATTTT.

The chain employs TRBV18 and TRBJ2-1; D is perhaps TRBD1 or TRBD2 (5 bases each). Germline values: CDR1 KGHSH, CDR2 LQKENI. Trimming removed 3 bases at V and 8 bases at J, with 14 bases between. CDR3 length equals 14 residues. As DNA, the CDR3 is TGTGCCAGCTCACCTCGGGACCCTCCAGATGAGCAGTTCTTC. This sequence encodes CASSPRDPPDEQFF. The complete variable domain, with remaining parts taken from reference TRBV18 and TRBJ2-1, reads NAGVMQNPRHLVRRRGQEARLRCSPMKGHSHVYWYRQLPEEGLKFMVYLQKENIIDESGMPKERFSAEFPKEGPSILRIQQVVRGDSAAYFCASSPRDPPDEQFFGPGTRLTVL.

This clonotype was observed a handful of times. The genes are TRBV24-1 and TRBJ2-2, with TRBD1 as a possible D gene (6 bases). The length of the CDR3 is 17 residues. The germline gives CDR1 KGHDR, CDR2 SFDVKD. The V end was cut by 2 bases, the J end by 4 bases, with 16 bases between. CDR3 amino acids: CATSDSPGRGLTGELFF. DNA for the CDR3: TGTGCCACCAGTGATTCCCCGGGCAGGGGCCTCACCGGGGAGCTGTTTTTT.

The chain has TRBV12-3 or TRBV12-4 and TRBJ2-1; D is uncertain. CDR3 length equals 14 residues. The V gene lost 6 bases and the J gene lost 6 bases, with 15 bases spanning the gap. As DNA, the CDR3 is TGTGCCAGCAGCCTTACATATCTAGGCAATGAGCAGTTCTTC. This encodes CASSLTYLGNEQFF.

This clonotype was seen many times. This chain links TRBV7-9 with TRBJ2-3, with D unclear. Trimming took off 2 bases at V and 3 bases at J, with 3 bases between the two ends. The CDR3 length is 12 residues. Germline CDR1 and CDR2: SEHNR and FQNEAQ (reference sequence). CDR3 coding DNA: TGTGCCAGCAGCTTACTGACAGATACGCAGTATTTT. As protein: CASSLLTDTQYF.